The 27 T cell receptor beta chains listed next were all sequenced from one sample in a study of human T cells and chemical hapten exposure. Described time point: patch test 2, 6 weeks after DPC sensitization. Noted treatment: therapeutic diphenylcyclopropenone sensitization with weekly scalp DPC. One entry per CDR3 protein results from TCRdb running MiXCR on the RACE reads. This sample has about 80,000 distinct CDR3 sequences, with roughly 10% found just once. The sequencing here drew on whole blood, taken in connection with sensitization to the hapten diphenylcyclopropenone (DPC). The receptors here all came from a woman in her 30s with alopecia areata. Some clones in this sample may be carry-over from other donors' samples.

This clonotype occurred many times. The chain is built from TRBV6-2 or TRBV6-3 and TRBJ1-5; D not resolved. Germline assignment: CDR1 MNHEY and CDR2 SVGEGT. V was cut by 3 bases and J by 0 bases, with 3 bases left in between. The CDR3 loop spans 13 amino acids. This chain's CDR3 is CASSYGSNQPQHF. DNA for the CDR3: TGTGCCAGCAGTTATGGTAGCAATCAGCCCCAGCATTTT.

This clonotype was seen ten or more times. The chain uses TRBV12-3 or TRBV12-4 and TRBJ2-1; 10 bases fit TRBD2. V lost 6 bases to trimming and J lost 4 bases; unmatched junction nucleotides: 6. The CDR3 is 15 residues long. CDR3 amino acids: CASSRGLAEYNEQFF. CDR3 coding DNA: TGTGCCAGCAGCCGAGGACTAGCGGAATACAATGAGCAGTTCTTC.

The chain carries TRBV18 and TRBJ1-5; D is perhaps TRBD1 (5 bases). Deletions cut 3 bases from V and 3 bases from J, with 15 bases between. The CDR3 is 16 amino acids. Germline CDR1 reads KGHSH; CDR2 reads LQKENI. The CDR3 protein is CASSPYFGGFNQPQHF. DNA for the CDR3: TGTGCCAGCTCACCGTATTTCGGGGGGTTCAATCAGCCCCAGCATTTT.

This clonotype was picked up many times. The rearrangement links TRBV7-8 to TRBJ2-7, with 10 bases identical to TRBD2. The CDR3 has 18 residues. Germline V lookup: CDR1 SGHVS, CDR2 FQNEAQ. The V and J ends lost 1 base and 0 bases, in that order; junction bases with no gene match: 9. Here the CDR3 reads CASSLGGVAGGSSYEQYF. CDR3 DNA sequence: TGTGCCAGCAGCTTAGGAGGGGTAGCGGGGGGCAGCTCCTACGAGCAGTACTTC.

This clonotype has ten or more counts. The V and J genes are TRBV5-6 and TRBJ1-1; no clear D. CDR1 and CDR2 from the germline V gene are SGHDT and YYEEEE. V gave up 2 bases and J gave up 0 bases, with 14 bases separating them. The CDR3 has 16 amino acids. The CDR3 loop reads CASSFALGGVNTEAFF. CDR3 coding DNA: TGTGCCAGCAGCTTCGCATTAGGAGGAGTGAACACTGAAGCTTTCTTT. The full variable domain, its missing parts supplied by reference TRBV5-6 and TRBJ1-1, is DAGVTQSPTHLIKTRGQQVTLRCSPKSGHDTVSWYQQALGQGPQFIFQYYEEEERQRGNFPDRFSGHQFPNYSSELNVNALLLGDSALYLCASSFALGGVNTEAFFGQGTRLTVV.

This clonotype was observed at least ten times. The V gene is TRBV7-6, the J gene TRBJ2-1; D gene ambiguous. CDR3 length equals 17 residues. The V gene's germline CDR1 is SGHVS and CDR2 FNYEAQ. V was pared by 2 bases and J by 0 bases, with 14 bases between. This CDR3 reads CASSLFSRGASYNEQFF. The CDR3, as DNA: TGTGCCAGCAGCTTATTTTCCAGAGGTGCCTCCTACAATGAGCAGTTCTTC.

This clonotype has ten or more counts. The chain combines TRBV4-3 with TRBJ2-7; D unresolved. Germline CDR1 LGHNA, CDR2 YSLEER. Trimming took off 4 bases at V and 0 bases at J, with 16 bases between the two ends. This CDR3 is 16 amino acids long. CDR3 in amino acids: CASSPIPGGPSYEQYF. DNA of the CDR3: TGCGCCAGCAGCCCCATCCCTGGCGGTCCCTCCTACGAGCAGTACTTC.

This clonotype was counted many times. The V call is TRBV4-3, the J call TRBJ1-1; 8 bases line up with TRBD1. V lost 0 bases and J lost 2; bases outside the gene matches: 8. The CDR3 spans 17 residues. Germline CDR1 LGHNA, CDR2 YSLEER. CDR3 in DNA: TGCGCCAGCAGCCAAGATTTAGGACAGGGCTATAACACTGAAGCTTTCTTT. Translating it yields CASSQDLGQGYNTEAFF.

CDR3 in DNA: TGTGCCAGCAGTGCCGCAGCTAACACTGAAGCTTTCTTT. This codes for CASSAAANTEAFF. The V and J genes are TRBV6-1 and TRBJ1-1; D is uncertain. Trimming took off 4 bases at V and 2 bases at J, with 8 bases between the two ends. The CDR3 is made up of 13 amino acids. From germline, CDR1 is MNHNS and CDR2 SASEGT.

At least ten counts were recorded for this clonotype. CDR3 coding DNA: TGTGCCAGCAGCCGTACGGGACAGGCGAACACTGAAGCTTTCTTT. Protein: CASSRTGQANTEAFF. The genes are TRBV7-8 and TRBJ1-1; 8 bases agree with TRBD1. Germline assignment: CDR1 SGHVS and CDR2 FQNEAQ. The V segment lost 5 bases and the J segment 1 base; nucleotides outside the gene matches: 6. The CDR3 consists of 15 residues.

This chain links TRBV6-2 or TRBV6-3 with TRBJ1-6; unclear D gene. The length of the CDR3 is 15 residues. Per germline, CDR1 MNHEY and CDR2 SVGEGT. The V gene lost 0 bases and the J gene lost 6 bases, with 9 bases spanning the gap. In DNA, the CDR3 is TGTGCCAGCAGTTACTCGAGACTTACTAATTCACCCCTCCACTTT. Translating it yields CASSYSRLTNSPLHF.

This clonotype came up many times. The rearrangement links TRBV10-1 to TRBJ1-3, with D uncertain. Trimming took off 4 bases at V and 0 bases at J, with 4 bases between the two ends. CDR3 length: 13 amino acids. Germline V gene sequence: CDR1 WNHNN, CDR2 SYGVQD (reference sequence). The CDR3 coding sequence is TGCGCCAGCAGTGTATCCTCTGGAAACACCATATATTTT. This gives the protein CASSVSSGNTIYF.

V and J are TRBV6-2 or TRBV6-3 and TRBJ2-1; D gene ambiguous. The CDR3 sequence is 15 residues long. Germline CDR1 and CDR2: MNHEY and SVGEGT. The V end lost 0 bases, the J end lost 3 bases, and 9 bases lay between the germline ends. In nucleotides, the CDR3 is TGTGCCAGCAGTTACTCGGGGATCTTCTACAATGAGCAGTTCTTC. Protein: CASSYSGIFYNEQFF.

This clonotype was counted many times. The V call is TRBV10-2, the J call TRBJ1-2; D is possibly TRBD1 (5 bases). Germline V gene sequence: CDR1 WSHSY, CDR2 SAAADI. The V end was cut by 3 bases, the J end by 2 bases, with 7 bases between. The CDR3 extends over 13 amino acids. The CDR3 DNA is TGCGCCAGCAGTGAATCAGGGAACTATGGCTACACCTTC. Encoded protein: CASSESGNYGYTF.

This clonotype was seen at least ten times. The V gene is TRBV5-1, the J gene TRBJ1-3; 9 bases map to TRBD1. The CDR3 sequence is 16 residues long. V trimming: 2 bases; J trimming: 4 bases; junction bases outside the gene matches: 7. Germline CDR1 reads SGHRS; CDR2 reads YFSETQ. The CDR3 region is CASSFKGQGSGNTIYF. In DNA, the CDR3 is TGCGCCAGCAGCTTTAAGGGACAGGGTTCAGGAAACACCATATATTTT.

This clonotype has more than one count but fewer than ten. V usage is TRBV4-1 and J usage is TRBJ2-3; 7 nucleotides line up with TRBD1. The CDR3 length is 15 residues. CDR1 MGHRA and CDR2 YSYEKL come from the germline V gene. V shed 1 base, J shed 2 bases, and the junction held 3 bases outside the gene matches. Here the CDR3 DNA reads TGCGCCAGCAGCCAAGGAGACAGGGACACAGATACGCAGTATTTT. This gives the protein CASSQGDRDTDTQYF.

The chain joins TRBV29-1 to TRBJ1-1; D call uncertain. This CDR3 comprises 11 residues. Germline V gives CDR1 SQVTM, CDR2 ANQGSEA. Trimming stripped 4 bases from V and 7 bases from J, with 10 bases between. CDR3 residues: CSVGRHLEAFF. DNA for the CDR3: TGCAGCGTTGGCAGACACCTTGAAGCTTTCTTT.

This clonotype has just a few counts. V usage is TRBV30 and J usage is TRBJ2-5, with D maybe TRBD1 (5 bases). The CDR3 loop spans 11 amino acids. The germline CDR1 and CDR2 sequences are GTSNPN and SVGIG (reference sequence). The germline V and J ends were trimmed by 1 base and 7 bases, with 7 bases remaining between them. The CDR3 region is CAWSAQGTQYF. Written as DNA, the CDR3 is TGTGCCTGGAGTGCTCAGGGGACCCAGTACTTC.

This clonotype was detected many times. This rearrangement joins TRBV30 to TRBJ2-5, with D perhaps TRBD2 (5 bases). Trimming removed 0 bases from V and 4 bases from J, with 12 bases in between. The germline V gene encodes CDR1 GTSNPN and CDR2 SVGIG (reference sequence). The CDR3 spans 14 residues. CDR3 nucleotide sequence: TGTGCCTGGAGTGTAGGGTCCCGGGGAGAGACCCAGTACTTC. The encoded protein is CAWSVGSRGETQYF.

The chain's CDR3 is CASSQDLGKQPQHF. The CDR3 DNA follows: TGTGCCAGCAGCCAAGATCTGGGTAAGCAGCCCCAGCATTTT. This chain links TRBV3-1 with TRBJ1-5, with D unclear. Per the germline V gene, CDR1 is LGHDT and CDR2 is YNNKEL (reference sequence). The CDR3 is made up of 14 amino acids. V was trimmed by 0 bases and J by 7 bases, leaving 10 bases between them.

This clonotype was recorded at least ten times. The J gene is TRBJ2-1, the V gene TRBV15; the match to TRBD2 covers 11 bases. V lost 5 bases, J lost 6 bases, and 9 bases stayed unmatched. The germline gives CDR1 LNHNV, CDR2 YYDKDF (reference sequence). This CDR3 is built from 16 residues. CDR3 sequence: CATSLLAGGMTNEQFF. DNA of the CDR3: TGTGCCACCAGCCTCTTAGCGGGAGGGATGACCAATGAGCAGTTCTTC.

The chain links TRBV29-1 to TRBJ2-2; 14 bases agree with TRBD2. V trimming: 7 bases; J trimming: 5 bases; junction bases outside the gene matches: 3. There are 14 residues in the CDR3. Germline values: CDR1 SQVTM, CDR2 ANQGSEA. The CDR3 loop reads CSGTSGRSTGELFF. The CDR3 DNA follows: TGCAGCGGGACTAGCGGGAGGTCTACCGGGGAGCTGTTTTTT.

The chain is built from TRBV2 and TRBJ1-5, with unresolved D. Germline V gene lookup returns CDR1 SNHLY and CDR2 FYNNEI. This CDR3 comprises 13 residues. Trimming removed 5 bases at V and 0 bases at J, with 5 bases between. CDR3 sequence (DNA): TGTGCCAGCAGTCAGGATAGCAATCAGCCCCAGCATTTT. Translation: CASSQDSNQPQHF.

This clonotype was counted a few times. The rearrangement uses TRBV5-6 and TRBJ2-7, with D unresolved. V was trimmed by 4 bases and J by 4 bases, leaving 15 bases between them. Germline V gene lookup returns CDR1 SGHDT and CDR2 YYEEEE. The CDR3 contains 14 residues. Written as DNA, the CDR3 is TGTGCCAGCAGCAGCGATCGGTCCCCATACGAGCAGTACTTC. Its protein is CASSSDRSPYEQYF.

This clonotype was observed at least ten times. The V and J genes are TRBV20-1 and TRBJ2-5; D is ambiguous. Germline CDR1 and CDR2: DFQATT and SNEGSKA (reference sequence). The V gene lost 5 bases and the J gene lost 2 bases, with 24 bases spanning the gap. The CDR3 consists of 17 residues. DNA of the CDR3: TGCAGTGCTCCCAACTCCCGGCAGGCACGAGCACAAGAGACCCAGTACTTC. Its translation is CSAPNSRQARAQETQYF.

The CDR3, as DNA: TGCGCCAGCAGCCAGGGGGGAGGGACAGACCTATATGGGACCTACGAGCAGTACTTC. Protein product: CASSQGGGTDLYGTYEQYF. The chain joins TRBV4-3 to TRBJ2-7; either TRBD1 or TRBD2 may fit D (7 bases each). Trimming took off 3 bases at V and 2 bases at J, with 26 bases between the two ends. The CDR3 extends over 19 amino acids. CDR1 LGHNA and CDR2 YSLEER come from the germline V gene.

The chain recombines TRBV13 with TRBJ2-7; tentatively, D is TRBD1 (6 bases). The CDR3 runs 14 residues. The germline V gene has CDR1 PRHDT and CDR2 FYEKMQ (reference sequence). V was trimmed by 2 bases and J by 6 bases, leaving 14 bases between them. CDR3 in amino acids: CASSLSTGLSEQYF. CDR3 DNA: TGTGCCAGCAGCTTATCGACAGGTCTCTCCGAGCAGTACTTC.